The 29 T cell receptor beta chains below all came from one sample that was sequenced in a study of T cells in Graves' hyperthyroidism and ophthalmopathy. Amplification of TCR beta CDR3 regions was performed using RNA transcripts as template. An initial round of RT-PCR targeting the TCR CDR3 relied on the HTBI primer set. In TCRdb, the multiplex PCR reads were re-called with MiXCR into one record per CDR3 protein. The data hold about 720,000 distinct CDR3 sequences, with 16% observed a single time. Sequencing input: blood. The receptors here all came from a man younger than 30 with Graves' hyperthyroidism.

The chain uses TRBV25-1 and TRBJ2-5; D is perhaps TRBD1 or TRBD2 (6 bases each). The germline V and J ends were trimmed by 1 base and 5 bases, with 29 bases remaining between them. CDR3 length equals 20 residues. Germline CDR1 reads MGHDK; CDR2 reads SYGVNS. DNA of the CDR3: TGTGCCAGCAGTGAATCGGAAGTTATAAGGGTGGGGGGCCCTCGGGAGACCCAGTACTTC. It translates to CASSESEVIRVGGPRETQYF.

The chain couples TRBV7-9 to TRBJ2-5, with D uncertain. This CDR3 is 15 amino acids long. The germline V and J ends were trimmed by 1 base and 2 bases, with 11 bases remaining between them. CDR1 and CDR2 from the germline V gene are SEHNR and FQNEAQ (reference sequence). In nucleotides, the CDR3 is TGTGCCAGCAGCTTAGTCCAGACACCTCAAGAGACCCAGTACTTC. This translates into CASSLVQTPQETQYF.

This clonotype was observed at least ten times. The genes are TRBV12-3 or TRBV12-4 and TRBJ2-7; D gene uncertain. V lost 8 bases to trimming and J lost 3 bases, with 8 bases between them. The CDR3 is 11 amino acids. CDR3 in DNA: TGTGCCAGCGGGCGACACTACGAGCAGTACTTC. Amino acids: CASGRHYEQYF.

The rearrangement uses TRBV19 and TRBJ2-1; no reliable D call. This CDR3 contains 12 residues. The germline V gene has CDR1 LNHDA and CDR2 SQIVND (reference sequence). V dropped 4 bases and J dropped 12 bases, with 13 bases sitting between them. CDR3 in DNA: TGTGCCAGTAGTACCCAATCAAGTGGGCAGTTCTTC. Its protein is CASSTQSSGQFF.

Ten or more counts support this clonotype. The chain is built from TRBV12-3 or TRBV12-4 and TRBJ2-7; D is ambiguous. The CDR3 totals 13 residues. V was clipped by 3 bases and J by 3 bases, with 9 bases between them. CDR3 sequence: CASSFGGFYEQYF. CDR3 sequence (DNA): TGTGCCAGCAGTTTCGGCGGTTTCTACGAGCAGTACTTC.

This clonotype occurred many times. The chain employs TRBV20-1 and TRBJ2-3; D unresolved. Trimming removed 4 bases from V and 0 bases from J, with 8 bases in between. Per germline, CDR1 DFQATT and CDR2 SNEGSKA (reference sequence). CDR3 length: 13 residues. Here the CDR3 reads CSAIKTSTDTQYF. CDR3 DNA: TGCAGTGCTATCAAGACTAGCACAGATACGCAGTATTTT.

This clonotype has only a few counts. The chain is built from TRBV29-1 and TRBJ1-5; tentative D call: TRBD1 (6 bases). Trimming pared 5 bases from V and 5 bases from J, leaving 13 bases between. Germline CDR1 SQVTM, CDR2 ANQGSEA. The length of the CDR3 is 13 residues. The CDR3 DNA sequence: TGCAGCGTTTCGGGAGGGGGAGATCAGCCCCAGCATTTT. It encodes CSVSGGGDQPQHF.

This clonotype was counted many times. The rearrangement joins TRBV2 to TRBJ2-7; 8 nucleotides match TRBD2. With V trimmed by 6 bases and J by 0 bases, 1 base remained unmatched. The CDR3 loop spans 13 amino acids. Germline assignment: CDR1 SNHLY and CDR2 FYNNEI. CDR3 residues: CASRSGSSYEQYF. Written as DNA, the CDR3 is TGTGCCAGCAGGAGCGGGAGCTCCTACGAGCAGTACTTC.

This clonotype was observed at least ten times. The chain's CDR3 is CASSPTSGRETQYF. For the CDR3, the DNA is TGTGCCAGCAGCCCGACTAGCGGGAGAGAGACCCAGTACTTC. V usage is TRBV7-6 and J usage is TRBJ2-5; 12 positions match TRBD2. The CDR3 is 14 residues long. Germline V gives CDR1 SGHVS, CDR2 FNYEAQ. With 5 bases clipped from V and 4 bases from J, the junction kept 2 bases outside the gene matches.

This clonotype has at least ten counts. The chain recombines TRBV18 with TRBJ2-7; D is unclear. Germline CDR1 and CDR2: KGHSH and LQKENI. The CDR3 loop spans 13 amino acids. Trimming left V 8 bases short and J 0 bases short, with 11 bases between. This CDR3 reads CASSPQSSYEQYF. CDR3 nucleotides: TGTGCCAGCAGTCCCCAAAGCTCCTACGAGCAGTACTTC. The full variable domain, with the rest looked up from reference TRBV18 and TRBJ2-7, is NAGVMQNPRHLVRRRGQEARLRCSPMKGHSHVYWYRQLPEEGLKFMVYLQKENIIDESGMPKERFSAEFPKEGPSILRIQQVVRGDSAAYFCASSPQSSYEQYFGPGTRLTVT.

This clonotype was counted at least ten times. The genes are TRBV20-1 and TRBJ2-5; 7 bases match TRBD2. Germline values: CDR1 DFQATT, CDR2 SNEGSKA (reference sequence). With V trimmed by 3 bases and J by 6 bases, 4 bases remained unmatched. The CDR3 consists of 12 residues. The CDR3 is CSASPSGKTQYF. The CDR3 nucleotides are TGCAGTGCTAGTCCGAGCGGGAAGACCCAGTACTTC.

This sequence joins TRBV19 and TRBJ1-3; D is uncertain. Germline V gene data show CDR1 as LNHDA and CDR2 as SQIVND (reference sequence). The CDR3 loop spans 12 amino acids. Trimming cost V 6 bases and J 2 bases, with 5 bases left between them. CDR3 protein: CASSRTGNTIYF. CDR3 nucleotides: TGTGCCAGTAGCCGGACTGGAAACACCATATATTTT.

This clonotype appeared many times. As DNA, the CDR3 is TGTGCCAGCAGCCAAGTGGGCAGCGCCGCAACTAATGAAAAACTGTTTTTT. Translating gives CASSQVGSAATNEKLFF. V and J are TRBV3-1 and TRBJ1-4; D is ambiguous. The CDR3 has 17 amino acids. Germline V gene data show CDR1 as LGHDT and CDR2 as YNNKEL (reference sequence). V dropped 1 base and J dropped 0 bases, with 12 bases sitting between them.

The chain carries TRBV4-3 and TRBJ2-7; 10 positions match TRBD1. Looked up from germline, CDR1 is LGHNA and CDR2 is YSLEER. J lost 6 bases, V lost 3 bases, and 8 bases had no gene match. This CDR3 has 15 residues. CDR3 amino acids: CASSHFDRGHREQYF. The CDR3, as DNA: TGCGCCAGCAGCCATTTCGACAGGGGGCATCGCGAGCAGTACTTC.

This clonotype was seen at least ten times. This rearrangement joins TRBV7-2 to TRBJ1-2, with D unclear. CDR1 and CDR2 (germline): SGHTA, FQGNSA. This CDR3 has 12 amino acids. With 5 bases removed from V and 4 bases from J, the gap between germline ends came to 8 bases. CDR3: CASSVYSYGYTF. The CDR3 coding sequence is TGTGCCAGCAGCGTCTACAGCTATGGCTACACCTTC. The whole variable domain, remainder taken from reference TRBV7-2 and TRBJ1-2, is GAGVSQSPSNKVTEKGKDVELRCDPISGHTALYWYRQSLGQGLEFLIYFQGNSAPDKSGLPSDRFSAERTGGSVSTLTIQRTQQEDSAVYLCASSVYSYGYTFGSGTRLTVV.

This clonotype has ten or more counts. The chain has TRBV11-2 and TRBJ2-1; the D gene is possibly TRBD2 (6 bases). The CDR3 extends over 15 amino acids. Germline V lookup: CDR1 SGHAT, CDR2 FQNNGV. Between the trimmed V and J ends, which lost 7 bases and 1 base, there was a span of 14 bases. For the CDR3, the DNA is TGTGCCAGCATCACCGGGACTGGATCCTACAATGAGCAGTTCTTC. It translates to CASITGTGSYNEQFF.

The chain combines TRBV11-2 with TRBJ2-7, with a tentative D call TRBD2 (6 bases). CDR3 length equals 14 residues. The ends were cut back, 3 bases at V and 2 bases at J, with 11 bases in the middle. Per the germline V gene, CDR1 is SGHAT and CDR2 is FQNNGV. The CDR3 sequence: CASSFGTQAYEQYF. CDR3 nucleotides: TGTGCCAGCAGCTTCGGGACTCAAGCCTACGAGCAGTACTTC.

J is TRBJ2-2 and V is TRBV7-9; D is unresolved. Trimming removed 10 bases at V and 0 bases at J, with 18 bases between. The CDR3 has 16 amino acids. Germline CDR1 is SEHNR and CDR2 is FQNEAQ (reference sequence). CDR3 sequence: CAIPGGRETNTGELFF. In DNA, the CDR3 is TGTGCCATCCCGGGCGGCCGCGAAACGAACACCGGGGAGCTGTTTTTT. The full variable domain, completed using reference TRBV7-9 and TRBJ2-2, is DTGVSQNPRHKITKRGQNVTFRCDPISEHNRLYWYRQTLGQGPEFLTYFQNEAQLEKSRLLSDRFSAERPKGSFSTLEIQRTEQGDSAMYLCAIPGGRETNTGELFFGEGSRLTVL.

This clonotype was picked up a small number of times. This sequence joins TRBV18 and TRBJ2-5; a weak D match, TRBD1 (5 bases). Germline CDR1 is KGHSH and CDR2 is LQKENI. CDR3 length: 13 residues. V was trimmed by 4 bases and J by 13 bases, leaving 19 bases between them. CDR3 protein: CASSHGHTQHMYF. CDR3 nucleotides: TGTGCCAGCTCACACGGACATACTCAGCATATGTACTTC.

This clonotype occurred many times. This chain connects TRBV24-1 to TRBJ2-5; 8 bases are a match to TRBD1. CDR3 size: 15 residues. CDR1 is KGHDR and CDR2 is SFDVKD in the germline V gene. Trimming took 4 bases from V and 2 from J; bases not matched to a gene: 5. The CDR3 loop reads CATSDRRDRQETQYF. CDR3 nucleotides: TGTGCCACCAGTGACCGAAGGGACAGGCAAGAGACCCAGTACTTC.

This chain links TRBV7-8 with TRBJ2-2, with D possibly TRBD2 on 5 matching bases. Germline V gene sequence: CDR1 SGHVS, CDR2 FQNEAQ. The CDR3 extends over 17 amino acids. Trimming took 4 bases from V and 5 from J, leaving 20 bases between them. CDR3 coding DNA: TGTGCCAGCAGCTCCATGCACAGCCGGTCGGGGACCGGGGAGCTGTTTTTT. Its protein product is CASSSMHSRSGTGELFF.

Many counts were recorded for this clonotype. The chain combines TRBV30 with TRBJ1-1; D may be TRBD1 (6 bases). V dropped 1 base and J dropped 5 bases, with 11 bases sitting between them. Germline V gene sequence: CDR1 GTSNPN, CDR2 SVGIG (reference sequence). CDR3 size: 13 residues. The CDR3 nucleotides read TGTGCCTGGAGTGAGGGGGATGGGACTGAAGCTTTCTTT. It translates to CAWSEGDGTEAFF.

The rearrangement uses TRBV7-9 and TRBJ1-1, with D possibly TRBD1 on 5 matching bases. The germline V gene has CDR1 SEHNR and CDR2 FQNEAQ (reference sequence). This CDR3 spans 18 amino acids. Trimming removed 1 base at V and 1 base at J, with 19 bases between. CDR3 protein: CASSLESGRIQENTEAFF. The CDR3 nucleotides read TGTGCCAGCAGCTTAGAGTCGGGGCGGATACAGGAGAACACTGAAGCTTTCTTT.

This clonotype was counted ten times or more. The chain links TRBV7-8 to TRBJ1-1, with D unclear. CDR1 is SGHVS, CDR2 FQNEAQ, per germline. This CDR3 is 13 amino acids long. Trimming took off 4 bases at V and 1 base at J, with 7 bases between the two ends. The CDR3 DNA reads as TGTGCCAGCAGCTCCTGGGGGAACACTGAAGCTTTCTTT. It encodes CASSSWGNTEAFF.

This clonotype was detected ten times or more. The rearrangement joins TRBV4-1 to TRBJ2-7; 7 bases map to TRBD1. Germline V gene data show CDR1 as MGHRA and CDR2 as YSYEKL. Trimming removed 0 bases from V and 6 bases from J; junction bases left unmatched: 8. CDR3 length equals 15 residues. The CDR3 DNA reads as TGCGCCAGCAGCCAAGATAGAGGCAGGGGGTCCGAGCAGTACTTC. This sequence encodes CASSQDRGRGSEQYF.

V is TRBV29-1 and J is TRBJ2-3; no clear D gene. Germline lookup yields CDR1 SQVTM and CDR2 ANQGSEA. The CDR3 length is 16 residues. The V end was cut by 3 bases, the J end by 3 bases, with 19 bases between. The CDR3 loop reads CSVDSPLGIPTDTQYF. Here the CDR3 DNA reads TGCAGCGTTGACAGCCCCTTGGGGATTCCAACAGATACGCAGTATTTT.

The rearrangement joins TRBV4-1 to TRBJ1-1; D unclear. V lost 4 bases, J lost 2 bases, and 8 bases lay in between. Germline CDR1 MGHRA, CDR2 YSYEKL. The length of the CDR3 is 13 residues. CDR3 loop: CASSPIPNTEAFF. The CDR3 DNA sequence: TGCGCCAGCAGCCCCATCCCCAACACTGAAGCTTTCTTT.

V usage is TRBV20-1 and J usage is TRBJ2-7; perhaps TRBD2 as D (6 bases). V lost 5 bases and J 4 bases, leaving 18 bases between the germline ends. The CDR3 has 14 amino acids. The germline V gene has CDR1 DFQATT and CDR2 SNEGSKA (reference sequence). The CDR3 sequence: CSASGTGEGYEQYF. The DNA for the CDR3 is TGCAGTGCTTCCGGGACTGGCGAAGGATACGAGCAGTACTTC.

This clonotype has a count of ten or more. V gene TRBV28 combines with J gene TRBJ1-2, with 7 nucleotides matching TRBD1. Trimming took 4 bases from V and 2 from J; bases not matched to a gene: 7. The V gene's germline CDR1 is MDHEN and CDR2 SYDVKM. CDR3 length: 15 residues. DNA of the CDR3: TGTGCCAGCAGTTCTACCTTGACAGGGAACTATGGCTACACCTTC. Translated: CASSSTLTGNYGYTF.